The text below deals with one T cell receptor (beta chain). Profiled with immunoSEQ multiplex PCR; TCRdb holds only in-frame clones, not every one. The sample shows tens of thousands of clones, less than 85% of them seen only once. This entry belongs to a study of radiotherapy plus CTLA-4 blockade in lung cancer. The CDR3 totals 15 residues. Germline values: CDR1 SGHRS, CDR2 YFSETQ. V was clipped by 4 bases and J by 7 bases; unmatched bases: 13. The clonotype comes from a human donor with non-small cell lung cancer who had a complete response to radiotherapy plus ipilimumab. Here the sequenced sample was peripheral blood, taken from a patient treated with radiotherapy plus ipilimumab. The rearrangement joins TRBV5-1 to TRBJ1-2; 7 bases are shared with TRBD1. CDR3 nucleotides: TGCGCCAGCAGCCCCTCGGGACAGCCCTCCCCTGGCTACACCTTC. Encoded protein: CASSPSGQPSPGYTF.